The sequence of this T cell receptor beta chain was determined in a study of response to subunit inactivated influenza vaccine. Points from the study as a whole: The authors suggested that few new T cells are recruited per seasonal influenza vaccination.

From the RT-PCR reads, TCRdb called clonotypes with MiXCR, one entry per CDR3 protein. The repertoire holds a few hundred thousand distinct CDR3 sequences, with around 15% as singletons. This clonotype has just one count. No antigen is known for it. The source of this sequence is a man aged 50-60 years who received an inactivated influenza vaccine. The specimen comprised PBMCs from blood, sampled about 13 days after vaccination.

DNA for the CDR3: TGTGCCAGCACAGGGGGCGGGGGCGGGAATCAGCCCCAGCATTTT. Translating it yields CASTGGGGGNQPQHF. This chain joins TRBV19 and TRBJ1-5; 9 bases are shared with TRBD1. The CDR3 is made up of 15 amino acids. V lost 9 bases, J lost 4 bases, and 10 bases stayed unmatched. CDR1 and CDR2 (germline): LNHDA, SQIVND (reference sequence).